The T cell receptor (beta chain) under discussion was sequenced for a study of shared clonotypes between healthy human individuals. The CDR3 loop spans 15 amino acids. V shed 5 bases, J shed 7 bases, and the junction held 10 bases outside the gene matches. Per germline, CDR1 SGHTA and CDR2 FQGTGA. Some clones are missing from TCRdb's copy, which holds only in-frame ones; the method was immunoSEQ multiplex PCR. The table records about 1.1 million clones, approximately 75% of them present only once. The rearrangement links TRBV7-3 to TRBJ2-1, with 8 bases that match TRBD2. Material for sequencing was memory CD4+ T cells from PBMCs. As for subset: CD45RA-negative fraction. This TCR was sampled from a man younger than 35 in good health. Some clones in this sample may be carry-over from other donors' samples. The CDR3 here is CASSLGTGGRNEQFF. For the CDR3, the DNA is TGTGCCAGCAGCCTGGGCACGGGAGGGAGGAATGAGCAGTTCTTC.